The rows below give T cell receptor beta chains drawn from one sample of a study of cytomegalovirus exposure and HLA in healthy donors. TCRdb keeps only in-frame clones here, not all; method: immunoSEQ multiplex PCR. Here the sample spans approximately 71,000 clones, roughly nine tenths being singletons. The sample taken for sequencing was PBMCs. These receptors originate from a man aged 18 to 29 in good health and CMV-seronegative. Each CDR3 is given with its conserved first and last residue. The D gene is left open where the match is weak. Part of the rows lack a size; the others show once, few, many or a class for expanded clones.

v_gene	len	d_gene	abundance	j_gene	CDR3aa	CDR3nt
TRBV4-3	14	TRBD1	.	TRBJ2-4	CASSQGTGVDIQYF	TGCGCCAGCAGCCAGGGGACAGGGGTGGACATTCAGTACTTC
TRBV7-6	18	TRBD2	.	TRBJ2-1	CASSSRGTGLAGRSEQFF	TGTGCCAGCAGCTCCAGGGGAACTGGACTAGCGGGGAGAAGTGAGCAGTTCTTC
TRBV10-1	15	TRBD1	.	TRBJ2-2	CARADRGPNTGELFF	TGCGCCAGGGCCGACAGGGGCCCGAACACCGGGGAGCTGTTTTTT
TRBV7-3	16	.	.	TRBJ1-5	CASSLGTRYGNQPQHF	TGTGCCAGCAGCTTAGGGACACGTTACGGCAATCAGCCCCAGCATTTT
TRBV27	18	.	few	TRBJ2-7	CASSLGAGSTTVNYEQYF	TGTGCCAGCAGTTTAGGGGCCGGATCTACAACCGTCAACTACGAGCAGTACTTC
TRBV7-2	15	TRBD1	.	TRBJ1-5	CASSLAGTGGQPQHF	TGTGCCAGCAGCTTAGCCGGGACAGGGGGCCAGCCCCAGCATTTT
TRBV28	15	TRBD1	.	TRBJ1-2	CASSLSGGPIYGYTF	TGTGCCAGCAGTTTATCAGGGGGCCCGATTTATGGCTACACCTTC
TRBV28	15	.	once	TRBJ1-4	CASSFVRGINEKLFF	TGTGCCAGCAGCTTCGTTAGAGGGATTAATGAAAAACTGTTTTTT
TRBV5-6	19	TRBD1	.	TRBJ2-1	CASSFGGWDRGRSYNEQFF	TGTGCCAGCAGCTTCGGGGGATGGGACAGGGGGCGTTCCTACAATGAGCAGTTCTTC
TRBV9	17	TRBD1	.	TRBJ2-1	CASSPRTGESSYNEQFF	TGTGCCAGCAGCCCCCGGACAGGGGAGAGCTCCTACAATGAGCAGTTCTTC
TRBV5-1	17	TRBD2	.	TRBJ2-1	CASSLRTTPGGLDEQFF	TGCGCCAGCAGCTTGCGGACTACCCCGGGAGGGTTGGATGAGCAGTTCTTC
TRBV19	14	.	.	TRBJ2-1	CASSIVGQYNEQFF	TGTGCCAGTAGTATAGTCGGACAGTACAATGAGCAGTTCTTC
TRBV28	16	.	once	TRBJ2-2	CASTPGASGNTGELFF	TGTGCCAGCACCCCGGGGGCTAGCGGAAACACCGGGGAGCTGTTTTTT
TRBV7-3	13	.	.	TRBJ1-2	CASSSTGGYGYTF	TGTGCCAGCAGCTCGACAGGAGGCTATGGCTACACCTTC
TRBV18	12	.	.	TRBJ2-7	CASSPVGYEQYF	TGTGCCAGCTCACCTGTCGGGTACGAGCAGTACTTC
TRBV5-1	16	TRBD1	.	TRBJ1-1	CASSLFAGGFSTEAFF	TGCGCCAGCAGTTTATTCGCAGGGGGTTTCAGCACTGAAGCTTTCTTT
TRBV2	16	TRBD1	.	TRBJ1-1	CASTTPTQGARTEAFF	TGTGCCAGCACAACCCCGACTCAGGGGGCGCGTACTGAAGCTTTCTTT
TRBV4-1	16	TRBD2	.	TRBJ2-1	CASSQPPGTSRNEQFF	TGCGCCAGCAGCCAACCTCCCGGGACTAGCCGCAATGAGCAGTTCTTC
TRBV7-9	12	.	once	TRBJ2-7	CASSRTVNEQYF	TGTGCCAGCAGCAGAACAGTTAACGAGCAGTACTTC
TRBV29-1	13	.	.	TRBJ2-3	CSVGQGLTDTQYF	TGCAGCGTTGGGCAGGGCCTCACAGATACGCAGTATTTT
TRBV2	16	.	.	TRBJ2-1	CASSVGQQVSYNEQFF	TGTGCCAGCAGCGTGGGTCAGCAGGTCTCCTACAATGAGCAGTTCTTC
TRBV7-2	15	TRBD2	.	TRBJ2-7	CASSYRLAGDYEQYF	TGTGCCAGCAGCTATAGACTAGCGGGAGACTACGAGCAGTACTTC
TRBV5-4	16	.	.	TRBJ1-2	CASSLVGQGQGSGYTF	TGTGCCAGCAGCTTGGTAGGGCAGGGGCAGGGTAGTGGCTACACCTTC
TRBV27	14	.	.	TRBJ1-5	CASSRTHPEQPQHF	TGTGCCAGCAGTCGGACACACCCTGAGCAGCCCCAGCATTTT
TRBV7-8	14	.	.	TRBJ2-2	CASSSDYNTGELFF	TGTGCCAGCAGCTCGGACTATAACACCGGGGAGCTGTTTTTT
TRBV9	15	.	.	TRBJ2-7	CASSVALGHDYEQYF	TGTGCCAGCAGCGTAGCTCTCGGTCACGACTACGAGCAGTACTTC
TRBV7-9	12	.	.	TRBJ1-1	CASSLVVAEAFF	TGTGCCAGCAGCTTAGTTGTCGCTGAAGCTTTCTTT